Sequencing of this TCR beta chain was carried out in a study of a mutant IDH1 vaccine in newly diagnosed glioma. The wider study: Patients arrived already treated with radiotherapy, temozolomide, or both, most having had both.

Profiled with immunoSEQ multiplex PCR; TCRdb holds only in-frame clones, not every one. This repertoire shows 55,000 or so clones, about 91% found once; its top ten account for more than 2%. Time point defined: week 11, during vaccination. In the vaccine, a single dose held 300 ug of the mutant IDH1 20-mer peptide, along with topical imiquimod. With 0 bases clipped from V and 9 bases from J, the junction kept 4 bases outside the gene matches. This CDR3 is built from 14 residues. Per the germline V gene, CDR1 is LGHNA and CDR2 is YNFKEQ. A remark on this clone: Antigen unknown.

The input for sequencing was PBMCs, taken from a glioma patient whose treatment included an IDH1 peptide vaccine. This clonotype originated in a man between 45 and 60 years old with glioma. V and J are TRBV4-2 and TRBJ1-1; 10 positions agree with TRBD1. The CDR3 region is CASSQEGTGAQAFF. CDR3 DNA sequence: TGTGCCAGCAGCCAAGAGGGGACAGGGGCTCAAGCTTTCTTT.